This T cell receptor (beta chain) emerged from a study of T cell repertoires in cytomegalovirus infection. Study summary: From public TCR beta signatures came an indication of both CMV infection and matching HLA type. General observations from the study: What dominated the ex vivo response were HLA-C-restricted CMV-specific TCR beta clonotypes.

The length of the CDR3 is 15 residues. V lost 2 bases and J lost 0, with 9 bases in between. Germline V gene sequence: CDR1 SGDLS, CDR2 YYNGEE. TCRdb reprocessed the reads via MiXCR and lists one record per CDR3 protein. The sample shows approximately 1,000,000 distinct CDR3 sequences, about 33% of them seen only once. This clonotype was counted only a few times. The antigen remains undetermined. The sample was cultured CD8+ T cells from PBMCs, taken from culture after CMV antigen stimulation. The J gene is TRBJ2-1, the V gene TRBV9; D unclear. This sequence was found in a human donor in good health (CMV status not recorded). Some clones in this sample may be carry-over from other donors' samples. CDR3 amino acids: CASSVYISSYNEQFF. The CDR3 DNA reads as TGTGCCAGCAGCGTCTATATTAGCTCCTACAATGAGCAGTTCTTC.